The count of the clone carrying this T cell receptor (beta chain) is one. The data were produced by immunoSEQ multiplex PCR, yet TCRdb's version contains in-frame clones alone and is incomplete. The sample lists about 18,000 clones; roughly 91% were seen once. The CDR3 is 14 amino acids. With 3 bases removed from V and 7 bases from J, the gap between germline ends came to 15 bases. Germline CDR1 is SGHNT and CDR2 is YENEEA. This entry belongs to a study of T cell changes during pregnancy in multiple sclerosis. This rearrangement joins TRBV11-3 to TRBJ2-5, with a tentative D call TRBD1 (6 bases). Sequencing was performed on CD4+ T cells from peripheral blood mononuclear cells, taken in the first trimester of pregnancy. The TCR sequence derives from a female donor in good health, enrolled as a control in a pregnancy study. The CDR3 spells CASSFAGATGTQYF. The CDR3 DNA is TGTGCCAGCAGCTTCGCAGGGGCCACGGGGACCCAGTACTTC.